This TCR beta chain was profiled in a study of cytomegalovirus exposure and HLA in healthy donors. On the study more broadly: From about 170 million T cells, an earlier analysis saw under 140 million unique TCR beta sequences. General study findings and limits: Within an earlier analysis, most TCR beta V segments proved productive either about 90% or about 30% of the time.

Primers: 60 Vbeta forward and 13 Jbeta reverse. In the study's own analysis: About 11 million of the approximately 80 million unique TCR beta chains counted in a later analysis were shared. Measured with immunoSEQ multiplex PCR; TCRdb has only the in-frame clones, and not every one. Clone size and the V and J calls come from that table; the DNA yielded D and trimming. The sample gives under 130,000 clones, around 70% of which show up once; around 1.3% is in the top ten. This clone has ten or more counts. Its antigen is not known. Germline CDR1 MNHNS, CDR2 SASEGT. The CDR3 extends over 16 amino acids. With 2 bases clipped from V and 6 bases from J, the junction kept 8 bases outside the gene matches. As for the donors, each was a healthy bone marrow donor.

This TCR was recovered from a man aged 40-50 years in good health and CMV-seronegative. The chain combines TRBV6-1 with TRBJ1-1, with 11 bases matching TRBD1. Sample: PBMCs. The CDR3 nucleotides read TGTGCCAGCAGTGAAAGGGACAGGGGGACTTTACCTGAAGCTTTCTTT. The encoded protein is CASSERDRGTLPEAFF.